This entry concerns a single TCR beta chain. Antigen unknown. The sample originates from a study of CD4 T cells in relation to SARS-CoV-2 and coronaviruses. Study background: After about nine days of antigen culture, PBMC TCR beta CDR3s were sequenced.

V shed 6 bases and J shed 3 bases, with 6 bases lying between them. CDR1 LNHDA and CDR2 SQIVND come from the germline V gene (reference sequence). The length of the CDR3 is 12 residues. Clones were read by immunoSEQ multiplex PCR, and TCRdb kept only the in-frame ones, dropping some. This table holds roughly 21,000 clones, 65% to 80% found once. CD4+ T cells from unexposed donors were obtained before the COVID-19 pandemic (2011-2018). The cells were cultured for around ten days before CD4+ T cells were isolated. The TCR was taken from a human donor in good health. The rearrangement links TRBV19 to TRBJ1-5; D gene unclear. Sequences were obtained from CD4+ T cells from PBMCs, cultured in vitro. CDR3 in amino acids: CASSEDNQPQHF. DNA for the CDR3: TGTGCCAGTAGCGAGGACAATCAGCCCCAGCATTTT. Based on the CDR3 plus reference TRBV19 and TRBJ1-5, the full variable domain is DGGITQSPKYLFRKEGQNVTLSCEQNLNHDAMYWYRQDPGQGLRLIYYSQIVNDFQKGDIAEGYSVSREKKESFPLTVTSAQKNPTAFYLCASSEDNQPQHFGDGTRLSIL.